This T cell receptor beta chain originates from a study of OX40 agonist ivuxolimab in advanced cancers. For the study at large: Anti-PD-1, anti-PD-L1 or anti-CTLA-4 therapy given earlier was allowed, and over 35% had some.

The CDR3 is 13 residues long. Losses at the gene ends were 7 bases for V and 3 bases for J; bases not matched to a gene: 7. Germline lookup yields CDR1 SQVTM and CDR2 ANQGSEA. Using immunoSEQ multiplex PCR, the repertoire was profiled, and TCRdb retains in-frame clones only, with some absent. There are about 60,000 clones in the sample; around 90% occur only once, and 0.67% lies in the top ten. The sequences come from CD4+ or CD8+ T cells sorted from blood, collected in a trial of the OX40 agonist ivuxolimab. This chain connects TRBV29-1 to TRBJ2-7, with 9 bases lining up with TRBD1. The sequence was obtained from an adult with an advanced solid tumor such as melanoma, head and neck, liver or kidney cancer. The CDR3 spells CSASGTGSYEQYF. The CDR3 nucleotides read TGCAGCGCATCCGGGACAGGGAGCTACGAGCAGTACTTC.